This TCR beta chain was captured in a study of shared clonotypes between healthy human individuals. Turning to this clone: Its cognate antigen is unknown.

Germline assignment: CDR1 SGHTA and CDR2 FQGNSA. Trimming took 2 bases from V and 6 from J, leaving 10 bases between them. The CDR3 is 13 amino acids. Some clones are missing from TCRdb's copy, which holds only in-frame ones; the method was immunoSEQ multiplex PCR. The sample has approximately 980,000 clones, approximately 80% seen once. Study-level results: The generation probabilities recorded for non-shared clonotypes fell below those of clonotypes shared by all four donors.

Sequencing was done on a sample of memory CD4+ T cells sorted from blood. The subset was: CD45RA-negative fraction. The chain is built from TRBV7-2 and TRBJ1-2; tentative D call: TRBD1 (5 bases). The TCR originated in a man aged 18 to 35 in good health. CDR3 amino acids: CASSLSGFNGYTF. DNA of the CDR3: TGTGCCAGCAGCTTATCAGGGTTTAATGGCTACACCTTC.